The 14 T cell receptor beta chains reported below all come from one sample, sequenced in a study of graft-versus-host responses after intestinal transplantation. Clones were read by immunoSEQ multiplex PCR, and TCRdb kept only the in-frame ones, dropping some. This sample has under 45,000 clones, with 85% to 95% found just once. The material sequenced was PBMCs, taken 700 to 750 days after intestinal transplantation. Receptor source: a human patient who received an intestinal transplant, so some T cells may come from the graft donor.

The chain combines TRBV6-6 with TRBJ2-1; 9 bases align to TRBD2. Germline CDR1 MNHNY, CDR2 SVGAGI (reference sequence). CDR3 length: 15 residues. Trimming at V came to 4 bases and at J to 3 bases, leaving 4 bases not matched to a gene. DNA for the CDR3: TGTGCCAGCAGTTCGAGCGGGGGGCTCTACAATGAGCAGTTCTTC. Protein: CASSSSGGLYNEQFF.

The V and J genes are TRBV28 and TRBJ2-5; 7 positions agree with TRBD2. This CDR3 region has 14 residues. Per germline, CDR1 MDHEN and CDR2 SYDVKM. The V and J ends lost 5 bases and 2 bases, in that order; junction bases with no gene match: 5. The CDR3 protein is CASSLLAVQETQYF. CDR3 bases: TGTGCCAGCAGTCTTCTAGCGGTTCAAGAGACCCAGTACTTC.

The chain employs TRBV18 and TRBJ2-7; TRBD1 matches 8 bases. The CDR3 is made up of 15 amino acids. The germline CDR1 and CDR2 sequences are KGHSH and LQKENI. Trimming at V came to 0 bases and at J to 0 bases, leaving 1 base not matched to a gene. CDR3 protein: CASSPPDRDSYEQYF. In DNA form, the CDR3 reads TGTGCCAGCTCACCACCGGACAGGGACTCCTACGAGCAGTACTTC. Complete variable domain (other parts from reference TRBV18 and TRBJ2-7): NAGVMQNPRHLVRRRGQEARLRCSPMKGHSHVYWYRQLPEEGLKFMVYLQKENIIDESGMPKERFSAEFPKEGPSILRIQQVVRGDSAAYFCASSPPDRDSYEQYFGPGTRLTVT.

This clone appeared a few times. The rearrangement uses TRBV30 and TRBJ1-3; D gene unclear. Germline V gene sequence: CDR1 GTSNPN, CDR2 SVGIG (reference sequence). V was clipped by 5 bases and J by 1 base, with 9 bases between them. This CDR3 has 13 residues. The CDR3, as DNA: TGTGCCTGGGACGGAACTTCTGGAAACACCATATATTTT. This codes for CAWDGTSGNTIYF.

The J gene is TRBJ2-7, the V gene TRBV15; D possibly corresponds to TRBD2 (6 bases). This CDR3 contains 18 residues. Trimming stripped 1 base from V and 6 bases from J, with 25 bases between. Germline-derived CDR1 and CDR2 are LNHNV and YYDKDF (reference sequence). In DNA, the CDR3 is TGTGCCACCAGCAGAGGGGAAGGGCGGGGAGACGGGTGGGGCGAGCAGTACTTC. It translates to CATSRGEGRGDGWGEQYF.

The gene calls are TRBV9 and TRBJ1-2; TRBD1 matches at 7 bases. Per the germline V gene, CDR1 is SGDLS and CDR2 is YYNGEE. The length of the CDR3 is 14 residues. The trim removed 2 bases at V and 6 bases at J, leaving 7 bases unmatched. CDR3 nucleotide sequence: TGTGCCAGCAGCGTTCTTCAGGGGGGGAATGGCTACACCTTC. Protein sequence: CASSVLQGGNGYTF.

The J gene is TRBJ2-4, the V gene TRBV7-9, with a possible D match to TRBD2 (5 bases). This CDR3 has 13 residues. The V gene's germline CDR1 is SEHNR and CDR2 FQNEAQ (reference sequence). The V end lost 6 bases, the J end lost 3 bases, and 9 bases lay between the germline ends. CDR3 loop: CASRRAGKNIQYF. The CDR3 nucleotides are TGTGCCAGCAGGAGGGCAGGCAAAAACATTCAGTACTTC.

The gene calls are TRBV9 and TRBJ1-5; 8 nucleotides agree with TRBD1. The CDR3 runs 14 residues. Looked up from germline, CDR1 is SGDLS and CDR2 is YYNGEE. After removal of 3 bases from V and 4 bases from J, the junction contained 3 bases not matched to a gene. CDR3 residues: CASSGTGFNQPQHF. The CDR3 DNA follows: TGTGCCAGCAGCGGGACAGGGTTTAATCAGCCCCAGCATTTT.

The CDR3 protein is CASSFMADEPYEQYF. The CDR3 DNA reads TGTGCCAGCAGTTTTATGGCAGACGAGCCCTACGAGCAGTACTTC. This chain uses TRBV27 with TRBJ2-7; D remains ambiguous. CDR3 length: 15 amino acids. Trimming stripped 3 bases from V and 2 bases from J, with 14 bases between. Germline lookup yields CDR1 MNHEY and CDR2 SMNVEV (reference sequence).

The genes are TRBV7-9 and TRBJ1-4, with D uncertain. V was shortened by 2 bases and J by 4 bases, with 11 bases between the two germline ends. The CDR3 spans 15 residues. Looked up from germline, CDR1 is SEHNR and CDR2 is FQNEAQ (reference sequence). CDR3 sequence: CASSLNRRGNEKLFF. DNA of the CDR3: TGTGCCAGCAGCTTAAACCGTCGGGGTAATGAAAAACTGTTTTTT. The complete variable domain, with remaining parts taken from reference TRBV7-9 and TRBJ1-4, reads DTGVSQNPRHKITKRGQNVTFRCDPISEHNRLYWYRQTLGQGPEFLTYFQNEAQLEKSRLLSDRFSAERPKGSFSTLEIQRTEQGDSAMYLCASSLNRRGNEKLFFGSGTQLSVL.

This chain joins TRBV19 and TRBJ1-3; D not resolved. V was cut by 3 bases and J by 4 bases, with 10 bases left in between. CDR3 length equals 14 residues. CDR1 and CDR2 (germline): LNHDA, SQIVND (reference sequence). CDR3 in amino acids: CASSIPGPGNTIYF. The CDR3 nucleotides read TGTGCCAGTAGTATTCCGGGTCCCGGAAACACCATATATTTT.

The CDR3, as DNA: TGTGCCAGCAGCTCAAAGGGACAAAAGGAGAACATGAACACTGAAGCTTTCTTT. Translating gives CASSSKGQKENMNTEAFF. The V call is TRBV7-7, the J call TRBJ1-1, with a weak D call TRBD1 (6 bases). Germline V lookup: CDR1 SSHAT, CDR2 FNYEAQ (reference sequence). The CDR3 is made up of 18 amino acids. Between the trimmed V and J ends, which lost 4 bases and 0 bases, there was a span of 21 bases.

The gene calls are TRBV12-5 and TRBJ2-1; D assignment may be TRBD1 or TRBD2 (5 bases each). The V gene lost 5 bases and the J gene lost 4 bases, with 18 bases spanning the gap. Germline CDR1 is LGHNT and CDR2 is FRNRAP. This CDR3 region has 16 residues. As DNA, the CDR3 is TGTGCTAGTGGTCCCCTCGGGACCACCCCTTACAATGAGCAGTTCTTC. Translating it yields CASGPLGTTPYNEQFF. Full variable domain (remainder filled in from reference TRBV12-5 and TRBJ2-1): DARVTQTPRHKVTEMGQEVTMRCQPILGHNTVFWYRQTMMQGLELLAYFRNRAPLDDSGMPKDRFSAEMPDATLATLKIQPSEPRDSAVYFCASGPLGTTPYNEQFFGPGTRLTVL.

V and J are TRBV6-5 and TRBJ2-5, with 10 bases that match TRBD1. This CDR3 region has 14 residues. Trimming took 6 bases from V and 4 from J; bases not matched to a gene: 5. The germline gives CDR1 MNHEY, CDR2 SVGAGI. The CDR3 protein is CASRTDRGRETQYF. The CDR3 DNA reads TGTGCCAGCAGAACCGACAGGGGGCGAGAGACCCAGTACTTC.